This TCR beta chain was documented in a study of cytomegalovirus exposure and HLA in healthy donors. General observations from the study: The productive fraction for most TCR beta V segments was about 90% or about 30% in an earlier analysis.

Vbeta (60) and Jbeta (13) primers were used in the PCR. Here immunoSEQ multiplex PCR was the method, and the copy in TCRdb shows in-frame clones only, minus some. The table has around 100,000 clones, more than 65% seen once. With respect to this clone: The antigen remains unidentified.

Trimming shortened V by 1 base and J by 6 bases, and 13 bases separated the two germline ends. Germline V CDR1 and CDR2: SGHTS, YDEGEE. The CDR3 is 15 amino acids. This receptor was identified in a woman under 40 in good health and CMV-seronegative. The gene calls are TRBV5-8 and TRBJ2-2, with D maybe TRBD1 (6 bases). The sample was PBMCs. The CDR3 nucleotides are TGTGCCAGCAGCTTGAAGGTGGGGGCCGCCGGGGAGCTGTTTTTT. Its protein is CASSLKVGAAGELFF.